These 19 T cell receptor beta chains originate from one sample sequenced in a study of T cell changes during pregnancy in multiple sclerosis. TCRdb's table, derived via immunoSEQ multiplex PCR, lists solely in-frame clones and lacks some. The sample records around 36,000 clones, around 90% being singletons. Sequenced material: peripheral blood, taken before pregnancy. The receptors originated from a female donor with multiple sclerosis, enrolled in a pregnancy study.

The V gene is TRBV19, the J gene TRBJ2-1; weak D call: TRBD2 (5 bases). The CDR3 has 17 residues. The V gene's germline CDR1 is LNHDA and CDR2 SQIVND (reference sequence). V lost 7 bases, J lost 0 bases, and 19 bases lay in between. CDR3 region: CASTNFPTGSSYNEQFF. CDR3 DNA sequence: TGTGCCAGTACCAATTTCCCCACTGGGAGCTCCTACAATGAGCAGTTCTTC.

The chain combines TRBV16 with TRBJ1-2; 7 bases map to TRBD1. The CDR3 is 14 amino acids. Germline loops: CDR1 KGHSY, CDR2 FQNENV. V shed 2 bases, J shed 4 bases, and the junction held 4 bases outside the gene matches. In DNA, the CDR3 is TGTGCCAGCAGCCAAGAGGGGGCGGGCTATGGCTACACCTTC. Translated: CASSQEGAGYGYTF.

The rearrangement uses TRBV5-6 and TRBJ1-1; the match to TRBD1 covers 10 bases. V dropped 2 bases and J dropped 6; count of bases not matched to a gene: 13. Germline V gene data show CDR1 as SGHDT and CDR2 as YYEEEE. The CDR3 runs to 17 residues. The chain's CDR3 is CASSFTTLGDRGSEAFF. CDR3 nucleotide sequence: TGTGCCAGCAGCTTTACTACACTCGGGGACAGGGGTTCTGAAGCTTTCTTT.

In regard to this clone: Additional DNA sequences in this sample encode the identical CDR3. This chain joins TRBV11-3 and TRBJ2-2; tentative D call: TRBD1 (6 bases). Trimming pared 2 bases from V and 5 bases from J, leaving 6 bases between. Germline loops: CDR1 SGHNT, CDR2 YENEEA. This CDR3 region has 13 residues. The CDR3 protein is CASSLQGTGELFF. As DNA, the CDR3 is TGTGCCAGCAGCTTACAGGGGACCGGGGAGCTGTTTTTT.

J is TRBJ2-5 and V is TRBV25-1, with D possibly being TRBD2 (6 bases). This CDR3 has 13 residues. The germline V gene encodes CDR1 MGHDK and CDR2 SYGVNS. V was trimmed by 7 bases and J by 0 bases, leaving 9 bases between them. The CDR3 nucleotides are TGTGCCAGCAAGTGGGACTACCAAGAGACCCAGTACTTC. It yields the protein CASKWDYQETQYF.

This chain joins TRBV2 and TRBJ2-7, with 7 bases fitting TRBD1. The CDR3 contains 13 residues. Germline-derived CDR1 and CDR2 are SNHLY and FYNNEI. V lost 9 bases, J lost 7 bases, and 12 bases stayed unmatched. CDR3 amino acids: CARNRQGGGEQYF. CDR3 bases: TGTGCCAGAAACCGACAGGGCGGTGGTGAGCAGTACTTC.

The chain combines TRBV29-1 with TRBJ2-7; D may be TRBD1 (5 bases). Trimming shortened V by 1 base and J by 1 base, and 8 bases separated the two germline ends. CDR1 is SQVTM and CDR2 is ANQGSEA in the germline V gene. The length of the CDR3 is 13 residues. The DNA for the CDR3 is TGCAGCGTTGAAGCCAGGGATTCCTACGAGCAGTACTTC. Protein: CSVEARDSYEQYF.

The chain joins TRBV11-2 to TRBJ2-3; 10 positions match TRBD2. Germline V gives CDR1 SGHAT, CDR2 FQNNGV. V was clipped by 4 bases and J by 4 bases; unmatched bases: 8. CDR3 length: 16 amino acids. For the CDR3, the DNA is TGTGCCAGCAGCTCCCCTCAGCGGGAGGGCGCAGATACGCAGTATTTT. Translating it yields CASSSPQREGADTQYF.

The chain recombines TRBV9 with TRBJ2-7, with 11 positions matching TRBD2. Germline V gene lookup returns CDR1 SGDLS and CDR2 YYNGEE. J was trimmed by 4 bases and V by 3 bases; bases with no gene match: 6. The CDR3 sequence is 15 residues long. The CDR3 bases are TGTGCCAGCAGCGCAACCGGGACTAGCGGATACGAGCAGTACTTC. It encodes CASSATGTSGYEQYF.

The chain joins TRBV7-2 to TRBJ2-5; no clear D gene. The germline V gene encodes CDR1 SGHTA and CDR2 FQGNSA. Trimming removed 8 bases at V and 5 bases at J, with 21 bases between. The CDR3 runs 15 residues. In nucleotides, the CDR3 is TGTGCCAGCGGCCCTTTGGTATCCCCAACGGAGACCCAGTACTTC. This gives the protein CASGPLVSPTETQYF.

V usage is TRBV21-1 and J usage is TRBJ2-5; no DNA check was done on the table's D call, TRBD2. TRBV21-1 is termed a pseudogene. This CDR3 is built from 19 residues. CDR3: CASGGGGTSGRGLKETQYF. CDR3 bases: TGTGCCAGCGGAGGGGGCGGAACTAGCGGGAGAGGGCTAAAAGAGACCCAGTACTTC.

V usage is TRBV5-1 and J usage is TRBJ2-2, with TRBD1 identical over 7 bases. CDR3 length: 16 residues. V was pared by 2 bases and J by 2 bases, with 6 bases of the junction left unmatched. The germline V gene encodes CDR1 SGHRS and CDR2 YFSETQ. This chain's CDR3 is CASSLWDRPNTGELFF. In DNA, the CDR3 is TGCGCCAGCAGCTTATGGGACAGACCTAACACCGGGGAGCTGTTTTTT.

The chain has TRBV6-4 and TRBJ1-6; possible D gene TRBD1, 5 bases. The germline V gene encodes CDR1 MRHNA and CDR2 SNTAGT. V dropped 3 bases and J dropped 5 bases, with 11 bases sitting between them. The CDR3 spans 15 residues. The CDR3 DNA reads as TGTGCCAGCAGTGAGTCGGCAGGGCATAATTCACCCCTCCACTTT. Translating gives CASSESAGHNSPLHF.

The gene calls are TRBV5-1 and TRBJ2-1, with D maybe TRBD1 (6 bases). Germline loops: CDR1 SGHRS, CDR2 YFSETQ. The CDR3 runs 16 residues. Trimming removed 2 bases at V and 6 bases at J, with 18 bases between. CDR3 coding DNA: TGCGCCAGCAGCTTAGAACAGGGATTGGGGGCCAATGAGCAGTTCTTC. This encodes CASSLEQGLGANEQFF.

This clone was counted between two and nine times. V is TRBV19 and J is TRBJ2-2, with D tentatively TRBD1 (6 bases). V was shortened by 3 bases and J by 3 bases, with 8 bases between the two germline ends. In germline, CDR1 is LNHDA, CDR2 SQIVND (reference sequence). The CDR3 sequence is 14 residues long. The CDR3 DNA follows: TGTGCCAGTAGTATGGGGGCCGACACCGGGGAGCTGTTTTTT. As protein: CASSMGADTGELFF.

This chain joins TRBV6-1 and TRBJ2-7; 8 nucleotides align to TRBD2. The CDR3 length is 15 residues. The trim removed 2 bases at V and 5 bases at J, leaving 8 bases unmatched. Germline V gives CDR1 MNHNS, CDR2 SASEGT. CDR3 nucleotides: TGTGCCAGCAGTGAAATCGGATCGGGAGGGGACGAGCAGTACTTC. Translated, it gives CASSEIGSGGDEQYF.

This chain uses TRBV6-6 with TRBJ2-1; 9 bases agree with TRBD2. V shed 5 bases and J 8 bases; nucleotides not matched to a gene: 10. Germline CDR1 MNHNY, CDR2 SVGAGI (reference sequence). The CDR3 runs to 15 residues. DNA for the CDR3: TGTGCCAGCAGTAAAGGACTAGCGCTTTCTCATGAGCAGTTCTTC. Translation: CASSKGLALSHEQFF.

CDR3 coding DNA: TGCGCCAGCAGCCCCACGACAGGGAACTATCAGCCCCAGCATTTT. It yields the protein CASSPTTGNYQPQHF. The chain has TRBV5-1 and TRBJ1-5; 7 bases are a match to TRBD1. V gave up 4 bases and J gave up 5 bases; unmatched junction bases: 9. This CDR3 has 15 residues. Looked up from germline, CDR1 is SGHRS and CDR2 is YFSETQ.

This clone has only one observation. The chain recombines TRBV2 with TRBJ1-5; D possibly corresponds to TRBD1 (5 bases). V lost 4 bases, J lost 6 bases, and 7 bases lay in between. The CDR3 totals 12 residues. CDR1 and CDR2 (germline): SNHLY, FYNNEI. This CDR3 reads CASSATGQPQHF. In nucleotides, the CDR3 is TGTGCCAGCAGTGCCACAGGTCAGCCCCAGCATTTT.